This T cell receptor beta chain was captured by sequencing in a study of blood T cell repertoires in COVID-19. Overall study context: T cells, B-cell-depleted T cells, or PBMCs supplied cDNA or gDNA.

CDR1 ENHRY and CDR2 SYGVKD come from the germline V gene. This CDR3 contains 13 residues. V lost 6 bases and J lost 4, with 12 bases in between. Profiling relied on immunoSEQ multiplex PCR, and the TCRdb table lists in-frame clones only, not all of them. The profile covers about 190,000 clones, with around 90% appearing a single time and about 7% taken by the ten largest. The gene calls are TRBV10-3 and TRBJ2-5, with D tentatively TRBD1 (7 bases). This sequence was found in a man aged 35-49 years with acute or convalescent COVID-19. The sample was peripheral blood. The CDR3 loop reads CAISRQGGETQYF. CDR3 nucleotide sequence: TGTGCCATCAGCCGACAGGGAGGAGAGACCCAGTACTTC.